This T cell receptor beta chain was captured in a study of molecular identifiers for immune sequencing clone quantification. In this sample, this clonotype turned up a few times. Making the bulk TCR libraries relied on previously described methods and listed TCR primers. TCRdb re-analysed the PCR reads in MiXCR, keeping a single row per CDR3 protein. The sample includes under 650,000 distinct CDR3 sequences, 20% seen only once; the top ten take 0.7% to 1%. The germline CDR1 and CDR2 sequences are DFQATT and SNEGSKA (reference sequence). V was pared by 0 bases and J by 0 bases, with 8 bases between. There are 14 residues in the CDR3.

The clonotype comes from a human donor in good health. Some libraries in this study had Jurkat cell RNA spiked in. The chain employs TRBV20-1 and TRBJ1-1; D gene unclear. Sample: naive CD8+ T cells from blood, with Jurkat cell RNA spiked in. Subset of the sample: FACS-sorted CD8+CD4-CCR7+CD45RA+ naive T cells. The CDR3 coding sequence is TGCAGTGCTAGAGATGCTACGCTGAACACTGAAGCTTTCTTT. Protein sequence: CSARDATLNTEAFF.